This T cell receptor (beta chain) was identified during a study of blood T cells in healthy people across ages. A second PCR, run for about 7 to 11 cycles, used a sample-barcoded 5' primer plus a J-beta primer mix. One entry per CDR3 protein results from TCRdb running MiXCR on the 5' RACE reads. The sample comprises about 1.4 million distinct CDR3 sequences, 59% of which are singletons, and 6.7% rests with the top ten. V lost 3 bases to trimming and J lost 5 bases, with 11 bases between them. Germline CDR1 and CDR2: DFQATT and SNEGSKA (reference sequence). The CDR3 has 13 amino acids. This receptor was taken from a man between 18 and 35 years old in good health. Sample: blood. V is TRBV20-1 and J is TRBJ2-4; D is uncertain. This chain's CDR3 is CSASQWPQNIQYF. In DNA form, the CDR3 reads TGCAGTGCTAGCCAATGGCCACAAAACATTCAGTACTTC.